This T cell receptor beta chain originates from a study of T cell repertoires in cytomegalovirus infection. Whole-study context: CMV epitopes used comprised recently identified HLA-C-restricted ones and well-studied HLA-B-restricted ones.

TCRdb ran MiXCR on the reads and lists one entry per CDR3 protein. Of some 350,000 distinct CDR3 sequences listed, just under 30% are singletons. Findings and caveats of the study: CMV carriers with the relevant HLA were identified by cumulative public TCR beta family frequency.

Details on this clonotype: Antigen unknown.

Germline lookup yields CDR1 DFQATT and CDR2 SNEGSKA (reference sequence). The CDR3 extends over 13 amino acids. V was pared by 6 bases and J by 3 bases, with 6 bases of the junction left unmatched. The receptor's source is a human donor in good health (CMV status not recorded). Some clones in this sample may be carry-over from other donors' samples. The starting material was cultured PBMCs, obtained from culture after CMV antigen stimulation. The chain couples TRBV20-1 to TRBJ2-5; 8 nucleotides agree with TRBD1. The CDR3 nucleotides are TGCAGTGCAGATGACAGGGGCGAAGAGACCCAGTACTTC. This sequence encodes CSADDRGEETQYF.